This T cell receptor beta chain originates from a study of radiotherapy plus CTLA-4 blockade in lung cancer. Study in general: Of the patients, 15% to 20% showed objective responses and around 29% attained disease control.

The CDR3 spans 17 residues. J lost 1 base, V lost 4 bases, and 7 bases had no gene match. Per the germline V gene, CDR1 is SGHRS and CDR2 is YFSETQ. General study points: Expansion of tumor-derived TCR clones was observed in blood after radiotherapy plus ipilimumab. Early shifts in blood T cell clones, with interferon-beta, reportedly predicted response best.

It was focal radiation plus CTLA-4 blockade with ipilimumab that patients with chemo-refractory metastatic non-small-cell lung cancer received. On this clone itself: Its specificity is unknown.

Clones were sequenced by immunoSEQ multiplex PCR, and TCRdb holds only the in-frame ones, with some missing. The sample has roughly 54,000 clones, 84% seen once. Sequencing used peripheral blood, obtained from a patient treated with radiotherapy plus ipilimumab. J is TRBJ2-2 and V is TRBV5-1; TRBD2 aligns across 10 bases. This TCR came from a human donor with non-small cell lung cancer whose response to radiotherapy plus ipilimumab could not be evaluated. CDR3 sequence reads: CASSHLTSGVNTGELFF. The DNA of the CDR3 is TGCGCCAGCAGCCATCTAACTAGCGGGGTGAACACCGGGGAGCTGTTTTTT.